This T cell receptor beta chain derives from a study of T cell responses to AZD1222 COVID-19 vaccine. Study context: Whether given at about 4 or about 12 weeks, second doses were pooled. General study findings and limits: White British ancestry dominated among donors, who included more females, and clonal diversity was possibly underestimated. Spike-specific TCR repertoires showed rising breadth and depth after two AZD1222 doses. Without day 14 samples, only post-peak T cell repertoires were studied.

The CDR3 is 18 residues long. The J segment lost 5 bases and the V segment lost 0 bases, leaving 7 bases of the junction unmatched. Germline values: CDR1 SGHTA, CDR2 FQGTGA. The table came from immunoSEQ multiplex PCR; TCRdb's copy has only in-frame clones and leaves some out. This table holds 120,000 to 150,000 clones, 80% to 90% found once. About this clone itself: Its target is unknown.

This clonotype was obtained from an adult in good health. Source: peripheral blood, taken on day 0 of AZD1222 vaccination. The V gene is TRBV7-3, the J gene TRBJ2-1; 13 nucleotides align to TRBD2. CDR3 coding DNA: TGTGCCAGCAGCTTAACAATCGGACTAGCGGGAGAACACAATGAGCAGTTCTTC. This gives the protein CASSLTIGLAGEHNEQFF. The full variable domain, its missing parts supplied by reference TRBV7-3 and TRBJ2-1, is GAGVSQTPSNKVTEKGKYVELRCDPISGHTALYWYRQSLGQGPEFLIYFQGTGAADDSGLPNDRFFAVRPEGSVSTLKIQRTERGDSAVYLCASSLTIGLAGEHNEQFFGPGTRLTVL.